This T cell receptor beta chain originates from a study of shared clonotypes between healthy human individuals (dated by TCRdb to about 2020). A note on the overall study: The cohort comprised two women and a few men aged 18 to 49 years. To estimate repertoire size and how much clonotype sharing occurs between individuals, the study deeply sequenced the blood TCR repertoires of 5 or 6 healthy adults. To increase sequencing depth and limit assay-specific biases, TCR repertoire library preparation and sequencing were carried out by different laboratories using diverse techniques. For each donor, CD4 naive and CD4 memory were each run on three plates, CD8 naive on two plates, and CD8 memory on one plate. Per donor, leukapheresis produced somewhere between about 0.94 and 9 billion PBMCs. General study outcomes and caveats: Incomplete sequencing was indicated by rarefaction of sorted-subset datasets, despite the large sequencing depth. Pairwise subsampling indicated that sequencing depth was expected to affect the degree of clonotype sharing among donors. Naive subsets generally had larger estimated clonotype richness than memory subsets. The genetic and exposure-history diversity represented was limited by the small number of donors. Clonotypes shared by all four sorted-subset donors showed higher generation probabilities than non-shared clonotypes. Only blood was sampled, and tissue TCR repertoires likely differ from those in blood. Sharing across several donors was observed for around 4.8% of naive CD4, over 3% of naive CD8, about 2.3% of memory CD4, and about 0.4% of memory CD8 clonotypes.

The germline V gene (reference sequence) yields WNHNN for CDR1 and SYGVQD for CDR2. The germline V end is reduced by 3 bases and the J end by 3 bases; junction bases left unmatched: 16. The CDR3 has 19 amino acids, counting the end cysteine and phenylalanine. The only DNA kept is the CDR3, 57 bases in frame from the first base. Using the deep immunoSEQ assay, TCR CDR3 regions were amplified from genomic DNA by multiplex PCR. Genomic DNA extracted from each cell subset was distributed evenly over all wells of several immunoSEQ 96-well plates, and each plate served as one replicate. For sorted subsets, each replicate PCR was loaded with about 200 ng genomic DNA, equivalent to about 33,000 T cell genomes. Purified libraries were quantified with a Qubit 3.0 fluorometer, sized on a Bioanalyzer 2100, and re-quantified with the KAPA Library Quantification kit. Each immunoSEQ 96-well plate was sequenced on its own single-read 150-cycle Illumina NextSeq 550 flow cell. On the authors' methods: Because only junctional sequences without quality scores were contained in the immunoSEQ output, filtering matching that applied to full-length reads could not be performed. To assign V/J genes and CDR3, sequences were annotated using PyIR, a Python wrapper for IgBLAST v1.9, with IMGT germline references. Any read was removed if the V/J assignment was weak (E-value above 1e-6), the CDR3 was missing, or the read contained stop codons, out-of-frame junctions, or ambiguous translated residues. V3J clonotypes were defined by identical inferred V gene, J gene, and CDR3 amino acid sequence. Percentage overlap between repertoires was computed as shared unique clonotypes divided by the size of the smaller repertoire. RTK rarefaction, the Chao1 estimator, and Recon v2.1 estimates of unobserved clonotypes were used to assess repertoire richness. For all TCRbeta clonotypes obtained by the gDNA method from four donors, generation probabilities were computed with OLGA. TCRdb stores this immuneACCESS table with in-frame sequences only. Part of the clones is absent; in the studies checked, under half of the shortfall reflects unresolved V genes, and no reason is known for the rest. The V and J calls and clone size come from that table; D and trimming were worked out from the DNA. The sample yields under 1 million clones; about 91% were counted once. The top ten constitute nearly 25% of the sample.

For the CD8 naive samples, CD45RO-negative cells were positively selected for CCR7, yielding a CD45RA+CCR7+ population from which TemRA cells were excluded. Healthy HIV-negative adults with no recently reported acute infections or vaccinations were included as donors. Only Caucasian adults living in Nashville, Tennessee, USA were represented among the donors. After blood collection by leukapheresis, PBMCs were isolated using Ficoll-Histopaque density gradient centrifugation and then cryopreserved in the vapor phase of liquid nitrogen. Analytical flow cytometry was used to check the purity and quantity of each magnetically sorted T cell population. Genomic DNA was isolated from every sorted fraction and measured by UV absorbance on a Nanodrop 2000c. Details on this clone: What antigen it recognizes has not been identified. No base quality values were provided; no much bigger clone lies one nucleotide off.

The chain joins TRBV10-1 to TRBJ2-3; the junction holds 9 bases that match TRBD2. The sequencing input was naive CD8+ T cells sorted from blood. The cell subset or site label corresponds to: CD45RA+CCR7+. This clonotype was sampled from a man aged 25-40 years in good health. The nucleotide sequence is TGCGCCAGCAGTGACCTAGTAGCGGGAGCCGTCCCGGATACAGATACGCAGTATTTT. Protein translation: CASSDLVAGAVPDTDTQYF.